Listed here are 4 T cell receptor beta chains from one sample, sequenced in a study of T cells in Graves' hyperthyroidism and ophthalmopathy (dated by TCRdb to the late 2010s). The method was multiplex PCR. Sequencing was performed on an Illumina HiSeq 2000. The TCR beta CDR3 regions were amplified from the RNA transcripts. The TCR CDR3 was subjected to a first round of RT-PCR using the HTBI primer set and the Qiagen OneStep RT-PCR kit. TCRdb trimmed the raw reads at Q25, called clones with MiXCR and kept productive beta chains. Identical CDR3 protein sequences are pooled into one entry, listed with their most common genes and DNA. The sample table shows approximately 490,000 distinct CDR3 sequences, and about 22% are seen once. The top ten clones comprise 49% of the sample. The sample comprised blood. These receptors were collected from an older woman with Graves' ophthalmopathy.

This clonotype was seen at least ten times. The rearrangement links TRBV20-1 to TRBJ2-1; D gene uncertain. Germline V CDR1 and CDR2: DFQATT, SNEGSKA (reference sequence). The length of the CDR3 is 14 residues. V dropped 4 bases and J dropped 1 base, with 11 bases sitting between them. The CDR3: CSAIRPQSYNEQFF. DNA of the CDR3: TGCAGTGCTATACGCCCCCAGTCCTACAATGAGCAGTTCTTC.

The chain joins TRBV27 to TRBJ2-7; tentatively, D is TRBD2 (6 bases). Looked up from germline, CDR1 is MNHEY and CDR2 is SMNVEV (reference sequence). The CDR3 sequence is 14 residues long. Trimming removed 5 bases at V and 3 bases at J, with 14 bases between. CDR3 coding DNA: TGTGCCAGCAGTAAAGGAGGGCCTGGCTACGAGCAGTACTTC. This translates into CASSKGGPGYEQYF.

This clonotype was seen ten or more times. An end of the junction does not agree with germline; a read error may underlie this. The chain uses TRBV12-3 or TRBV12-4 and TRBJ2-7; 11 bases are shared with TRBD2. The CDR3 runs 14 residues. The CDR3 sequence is CASSIAGGKGEQYF. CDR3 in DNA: TGTGCCAGCAGTATAGCGGGAGGGAAAGGCGAGCAGTACTTC.

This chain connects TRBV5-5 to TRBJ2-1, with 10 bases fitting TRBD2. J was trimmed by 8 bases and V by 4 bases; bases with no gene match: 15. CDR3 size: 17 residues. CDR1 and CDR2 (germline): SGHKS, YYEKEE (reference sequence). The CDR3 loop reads CASSPLWPAGGGDEQFF. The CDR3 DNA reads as TGTGCCAGCAGCCCACTCTGGCCAGCGGGAGGGGGTGATGAGCAGTTCTTC.